The text below deals with one T cell receptor beta chain. Per the original data handling: Reference gene primer amplification gave nucleated cell count estimates. TCRdb's copy holds only in-frame clones and misses some; the assay was immunoSEQ multiplex PCR. V, J and clone size were drawn from that table, and D and trimming were deduced from the DNA. The sample carries over 150,000 clones, 88% recorded once. V trimming: 9 bases; J trimming: 7 bases; junction bases outside the gene matches: 4. The CDR3 spans 12 residues. Germline V gene sequence: CDR1 ENHRY, CDR2 SYGVKD. These data are taken from a study of blood T cell repertoires in COVID-19. About the research overall: From the United States, Italy and Spain came samples of acute and convalescent COVID-19. Sample material is recorded as cDNA or gDNA derived from T cells, B-cell-depleted T cells, or PBMCs.

Resolution of symptoms, clearance, or two negative PCRs was present in recovered Cohort 3 donors. The source material was PBMCs or T cells enriched from blood (not recorded which). The rearrangement uses TRBV10-3 and TRBJ2-1; the match to TRBD1 covers 9 bases. The source of this sequence is a woman aged 18 to 35 who had recovered from COVID-19. The chain's CDR3 is CAMGDRENEQFF. The CDR3 nucleotides read TGTGCCATGGGGGACAGGGAGAATGAGCAGTTCTTC.